The present T cell receptor beta chain was sequenced within a study of blood T cell repertoires in COVID-19. Study-level information: Material from acute and convalescent COVID-19 was sourced from the United States, Italy and Spain.

In the study's own analysis: Nucleated cell number was recorded as an estimate derived from reference gene primer amplification. The method was immunoSEQ multiplex PCR; TCRdb's version includes in-frame clones alone and lacks a portion of them. From that table come the V and J calls and clone size; the DNA was used to work out D and trimming. The data hold about 300,000 clones, with nearly 90% observed a single time. Everyone who took part was roughly 18 to 89 years old, and they came from about two dozen US areas. Participant-given clinical history determined each cohort assignment. This clone was seen only once. Germline-derived CDR1 and CDR2 are WSHSY and SAAADI. V was shortened by 4 bases and J by 0 bases, with 7 bases between the two germline ends. This CDR3 region has 14 residues.

Material for sequencing was PBMCs or T cells enriched from blood (not recorded which). The source of this sequence is a young woman with acute COVID-19. V is TRBV10-2 and J is TRBJ1-5; D is perhaps TRBD1 (5 bases). CDR3 loop: CASSGTLSNQPQHF. As DNA, the CDR3 is TGCGCCAGCAGTGGGACACTTAGCAATCAGCCCCAGCATTTT.